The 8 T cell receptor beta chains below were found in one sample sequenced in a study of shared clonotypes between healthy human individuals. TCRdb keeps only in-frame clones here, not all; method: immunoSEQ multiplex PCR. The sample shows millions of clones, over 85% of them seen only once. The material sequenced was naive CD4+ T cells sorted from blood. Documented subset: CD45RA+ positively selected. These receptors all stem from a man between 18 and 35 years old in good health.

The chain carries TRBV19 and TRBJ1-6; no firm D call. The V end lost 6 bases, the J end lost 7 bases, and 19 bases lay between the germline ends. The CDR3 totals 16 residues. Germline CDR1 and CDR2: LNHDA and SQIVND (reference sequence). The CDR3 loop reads CASRSPSTGRNSPLHF. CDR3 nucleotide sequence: TGTGCCAGTAGGTCTCCTTCGACGGGCCGGAATTCACCCCTCCACTTT.

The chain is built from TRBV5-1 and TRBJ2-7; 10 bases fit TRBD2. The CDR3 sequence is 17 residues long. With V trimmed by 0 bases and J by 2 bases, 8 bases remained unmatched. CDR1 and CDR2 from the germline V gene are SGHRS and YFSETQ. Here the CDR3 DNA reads TGCGCCAGCAGCTTGGGAATAAGGACTAGCGGAACCTACGAGCAGTACTTC. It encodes CASSLGIRTSGTYEQYF.

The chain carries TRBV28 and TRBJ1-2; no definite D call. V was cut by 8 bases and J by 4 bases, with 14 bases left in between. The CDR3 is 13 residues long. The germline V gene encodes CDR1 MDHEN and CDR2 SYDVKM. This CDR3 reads CASDGEAVYGYTF. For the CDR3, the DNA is TGTGCCAGCGACGGCGAAGCTGTCTATGGCTACACCTTC.

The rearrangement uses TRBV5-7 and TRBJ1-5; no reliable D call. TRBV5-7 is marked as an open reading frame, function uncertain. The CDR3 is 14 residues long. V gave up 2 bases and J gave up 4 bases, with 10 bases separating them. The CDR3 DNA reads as TGTGCCAGCAGCTTAAGCAGGAGTAATCAGCCCCAGCATTTT. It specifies CASSLSRSNQPQHF.

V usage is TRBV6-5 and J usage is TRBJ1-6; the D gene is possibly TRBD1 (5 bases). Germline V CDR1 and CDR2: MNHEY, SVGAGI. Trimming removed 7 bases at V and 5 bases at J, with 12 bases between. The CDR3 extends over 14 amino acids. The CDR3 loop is CASTPGLDNSPLHF. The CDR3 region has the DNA TGTGCCAGCACCCCGGGACTGGATAATTCACCCCTCCACTTT.

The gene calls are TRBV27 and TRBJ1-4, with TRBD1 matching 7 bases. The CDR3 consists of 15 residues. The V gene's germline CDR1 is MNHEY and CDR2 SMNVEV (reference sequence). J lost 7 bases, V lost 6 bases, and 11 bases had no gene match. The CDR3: CASRSQPHRGEKLFF. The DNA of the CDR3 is TGTGCCAGCAGATCTCAACCCCACAGGGGTGAAAAACTGTTTTTT.

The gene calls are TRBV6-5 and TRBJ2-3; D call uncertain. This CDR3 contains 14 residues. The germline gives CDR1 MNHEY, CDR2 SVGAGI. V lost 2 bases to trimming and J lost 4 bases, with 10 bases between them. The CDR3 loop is CASSYPWDPDTQYF. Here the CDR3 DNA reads TGTGCCAGCAGTTACCCCTGGGATCCAGATACGCAGTATTTT.

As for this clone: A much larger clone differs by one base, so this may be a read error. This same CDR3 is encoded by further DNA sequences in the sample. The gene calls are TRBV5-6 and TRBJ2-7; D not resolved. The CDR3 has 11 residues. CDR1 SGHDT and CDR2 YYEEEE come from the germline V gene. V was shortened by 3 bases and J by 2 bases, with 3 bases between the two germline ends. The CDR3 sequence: CASSSAYEQYF. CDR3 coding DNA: TGTGCCAGCAGCTCAGCCTACGAGCAGTACTTC. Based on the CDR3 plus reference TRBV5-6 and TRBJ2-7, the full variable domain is DAGVTQSPTHLIKTRGQQVTLRCSPKSGHDTVSWYQQALGQGPQFIFQYYEEEERQRGNFPDRFSGHQFPNYSSELNVNALLLGDSALYLCASSSAYEQYFGPGTRLTVT.